The 27 T cell receptor beta chains below all came from one sample that was sequenced in a study of blood T cell repertoires in COVID-19 (dated by TCRdb to 2018 to 2021). The method was the immunoSEQ multiplex PCR assay. TCRdb limited this immuneACCESS table to in-frame rearrangements with V and J called. A share of clones is missing; checked studies link under half to unresolved V genes, and the rest is unexplained. For this sample there are around 130,000 clones; approximately 84% appear just once. Clones ranked in the top ten supply about 13% of the sample. What was sequenced was peripheral blood. Receptor source: a human donor in a cohort sampled during active COVID-19.

The chain joins TRBV4-1 to TRBJ2-1, with D perhaps TRBD2 (5 bases). Germline CDR1 and CDR2: MGHRA and YSYEKL. The CDR3 runs to 15 residues. V shed 0 bases and J shed 5 bases, with 11 bases lying between them. The CDR3 DNA sequence: TGCGCCAGCAGCCAAGATAGGACTTTGAACAATGAGCAGTTCTTC. Protein: CASSQDRTLNNEQFF.

The chain joins TRBV12-3 or TRBV12-4 to TRBJ2-7; D is undetermined. Between the trimmed V and J ends, which lost 8 bases and 3 bases, there was a span of 5 bases. CDR3 length: 10 amino acids. The CDR3 protein is CASRVYEQYF. CDR3 in DNA: TGTGCCAGCCGAGTCTACGAGCAGTACTTC.

V is TRBV7-9 and J is TRBJ2-5; maybe TRBD1 (5 bases). This CDR3 region has 15 residues. With 2 bases removed from V and 4 bases from J, the gap between germline ends came to 14 bases. Germline CDR1 and CDR2: SEHNR and FQNEAQ (reference sequence). In DNA, the CDR3 is TGTGCCAGCAGCTTACTTAGGGGCACCGTAGAGACCCAGTACTTC. Translation: CASSLLRGTVETQYF.

This clone was seen a single time. V and J are TRBV19 and TRBJ2-3, with TRBD2 matching over 9 bases. The germline gives CDR1 LNHDA, CDR2 SQIVND (reference sequence). The CDR3 runs to 14 residues. Losses at the gene ends were 8 bases for V and 4 bases for J; bases not matched to a gene: 7. In nucleotides, the CDR3 is TGTGCCAGTTCGATGGGACTAGCTTCAGATACGCAGTATTTT. Protein: CASSMGLASDTQYF.

The chain couples TRBV7-9 to TRBJ2-1; 8 nucleotides line up with TRBD1. The CDR3 is made up of 15 amino acids. The germline V gene has CDR1 SEHNR and CDR2 FQNEAQ (reference sequence). The ends lost 5 bases at V and 5 bases at J; junction bases unmatched: 8. In DNA, the CDR3 is TGTGCCAGCAGCCCCCGACAGGGGAGAAACAATGAGCAGTTCTTC. Its translation is CASSPRQGRNNEQFF.

The chain links TRBV5-6 to TRBJ1-1; the D is unclear. The V and J ends lost 0 bases and 1 base respectively, with 13 bases between them. Germline CDR1 reads SGHDT; CDR2 reads YYEEEE. The CDR3 spans 16 residues. The CDR3 sequence: CASSLVSVAGNTEAFF. The DNA of the CDR3 is TGTGCCAGCAGCTTGGTCTCGGTAGCTGGGAACACTGAAGCTTTCTTT. The variable domain in full, with the rest retrieved from reference TRBV5-6 and TRBJ1-1, is DAGVTQSPTHLIKTRGQQVTLRCSPKSGHDTVSWYQQALGQGPQFIFQYYEEEERQRGNFPDRFSGHQFPNYSSELNVNALLLGDSALYLCASSLVSVAGNTEAFFGQGTRLTVV.

This chain joins TRBV27 and TRBJ1-5; 9 positions match TRBD1. Germline V gives CDR1 MNHEY, CDR2 SMNVEV (reference sequence). V trimming: 3 bases; J trimming: 6 bases; junction bases outside the gene matches: 3. CDR3 size: 14 residues. CDR3 amino acids: CASSFSTGGQPQHF. In DNA, the CDR3 is TGTGCCAGCAGTTTCTCGACAGGGGGTCAGCCCCAGCATTTT.

This clone was seen a single time. V gene TRBV27 combines with J gene TRBJ1-1; D not resolved. This CDR3 has 16 residues. Trimming took off 3 bases at V and 3 bases at J, with 17 bases between the two ends. CDR1 is MNHEY and CDR2 is SMNVEV in the germline V gene (reference sequence). CDR3: CASSLFLGLRDTEAFF. CDR3 sequence (DNA): TGTGCCAGCAGTTTGTTTTTAGGCCTGCGGGACACTGAAGCTTTCTTT.

This clone was detected a few times. V and J are TRBV5-1 and TRBJ2-3, with 10 bases that match TRBD2. Per germline, CDR1 SGHRS and CDR2 YFSETQ. The CDR3 extends over 15 amino acids. The V and J ends lost 5 bases and 6 bases, in that order; junction bases with no gene match: 9. For the CDR3, the DNA is TGCGCCAGCAGACCCGCTGGACTAGCGGCGGATACGCAGTATTTT. It specifies CASRPAGLAADTQYF.

This chain connects TRBV9 to TRBJ2-3; D remains unclear. The CDR3 has 14 residues. From germline, CDR1 is SGDLS and CDR2 YYNGEE. Trimming removed 0 bases at V and 0 bases at J, with 5 bases between. The CDR3 DNA reads TGTGCCAGCAGCGTAGCTTATAGCACAGATACGCAGTATTTT. This gives the protein CASSVAYSTDTQYF.

The rearrangement uses TRBV19 and TRBJ2-7; 9 bases match TRBD1. This CDR3 region has 15 residues. Germline V gene lookup returns CDR1 LNHDA and CDR2 SQIVND (reference sequence). V was clipped by 3 bases and J by 3 bases; unmatched bases: 6. CDR3 region: CASSMSGTGFYEQYF. The DNA of the CDR3 is TGTGCCAGTAGTATGTCCGGGACAGGGTTCTACGAGCAGTACTTC.

This chain links TRBV3-1 (or the pseudogene TRBV3-2) with TRBJ2-5; no definite D call. Germline V CDR1 and CDR2: LGHDT, YNNKEL (reference sequence). CDR3 length equals 14 residues. The germline V and J ends were trimmed by 1 base and 0 bases, with 6 bases remaining between them. CDR3 in DNA: TGTGCCAGCAGCCAAGCCGTCCACCAAGAGACCCAGTACTTC. Its protein is CASSQAVHQETQYF.

This chain uses TRBV2 with TRBJ2-1, with TRBD2 matching 13 bases. V trimming: 5 bases; J trimming: 3 bases; junction bases outside the gene matches: 10. Germline assignment: CDR1 SNHLY and CDR2 FYNNEI. The CDR3 totals 18 residues. CDR3 residues: CASSWTSGGAFIYNEQFF. The DNA for the CDR3 is TGTGCCAGCAGTTGGACTAGCGGGGGAGCTTTTATCTACAATGAGCAGTTCTTC.

This sequence joins TRBV7-9 and TRBJ1-4, with D perhaps TRBD1 (6 bases). This CDR3 has 14 residues. Trimming pared 5 bases from V and 8 bases from J, leaving 15 bases between. Germline-derived CDR1 and CDR2 are SEHNR and FQNEAQ (reference sequence). The CDR3 protein is CASSRNRDGEKLFF. The CDR3 bases are TGTGCCAGCAGCCGAAACAGGGACGGCGAAAAACTGTTTTTT.

On this clone: The same CDR3 can be traced to other DNA sequences in this sample. The V call is TRBV3-1 (or the pseudogene TRBV3-2), the J call TRBJ1-1, with 9 bases fitting TRBD1. Trimming removed 1 base from V and 4 bases from J; junction bases left unmatched: 1. Germline-derived CDR1 and CDR2 are LGHDT and YNNKEL (reference sequence). The CDR3 is made up of 14 amino acids. The CDR3 DNA is TGTGCCAGCAGCCAAGTGACAGGGGGCACTGAAGCTTTCTTT. It specifies CASSQVTGGTEAFF.

The V and J genes are TRBV21-1 and TRBJ2-7; TRBD2 is the table's D call, not checked against the DNA. TRBV21-1 is marked as a pseudogene. This CDR3 is 13 amino acids long. Here the CDR3 reads CASSKARGREQYF. For the CDR3, the DNA is TGTGCCAGCAGCAAAGCGCGAGGCAGAGAGCAGTACTTC.

The chain uses TRBV19 and TRBJ2-3; D is perhaps TRBD2 (6 bases). In germline, CDR1 is LNHDA, CDR2 SQIVND (reference sequence). V dropped 5 bases and J dropped 0 bases, with 12 bases sitting between them. This CDR3 spans 15 amino acids. Written as DNA, the CDR3 is TGTGCCAGTAGTGGCTGGCGGGGAAGCACAGATACGCAGTATTTT. Encoded protein: CASSGWRGSTDTQYF.

The rearrangement links TRBV7-6 to TRBJ2-1, with TRBD2 identical over 15 bases. CDR3 length: 17 residues. Trimming cost V 5 bases and J 10 bases; bases outside gene matches: 12. Germline lookup yields CDR1 SGHVS and CDR2 FNYEAQ. CDR3 sequence: CASSRTRTSGGASEQFF. The CDR3 nucleotides are TGTGCCAGCAGCCGAACTCGGACTAGCGGGGGGGCTTCGGAGCAGTTCTTC.

The rearrangement joins TRBV6-5 to TRBJ2-7; possibly TRBD2 for D (6 bases). V lost 7 bases and J lost 2, with 12 bases in between. The CDR3 contains 13 residues. CDR1 MNHEY and CDR2 SVGAGI come from the germline V gene. CDR3 coding DNA: TGTGCCAGCACTCCTCCGGGGGCCTACGAGCAGTACTTC. Its translation is CASTPPGAYEQYF.

The genes are TRBV7-9 and TRBJ1-1; no clear D gene. CDR1 is SEHNR and CDR2 is FQNEAQ in the germline V gene (reference sequence). Trimming took 7 bases from V and 4 from J, leaving 13 bases between them. The CDR3 runs to 13 residues. The DNA for the CDR3 is TGTGCCAGCACGGGCGGGATGAGCACTGAAGCTTTCTTT. Protein sequence: CASTGGMSTEAFF.

CDR3 sequence reads: CASSPTREVTQTQYF. The CDR3 DNA sequence: TGCGCCAGCAGCCCCACTCGAGAGGTGACGCAGACCCAGTACTTC. The V and J genes are TRBV5-1 and TRBJ2-5; the D is unclear. The germline V gene encodes CDR1 SGHRS and CDR2 YFSETQ. This CDR3 is built from 15 residues. Trimming took off 4 bases at V and 6 bases at J, with 19 bases between the two ends. Supplemented by reference TRBV5-1 and TRBJ2-5, the full variable domain reads KAGVTQTPRYLIKTRGQQVTLSCSPISGHRSVSWYQQTPGQGLQFLFEYFSETQRNKGNFPGRFSGRQFSNSRSEMNVSTLELGDSALYLCASSPTREVTQTQYFGPGTRLLVL.

The J gene is TRBJ1-4, the V gene TRBV25-1, with 8 positions matching TRBD1. The junction had 9 bases not matched to a gene; V was cut back by 8 bases and J by 4 bases. The germline CDR1 and CDR2 sequences are MGHDK and SYGVNS. The CDR3 is made up of 15 amino acids. CDR3 sequence: CASSTQGAYNEKLFF. DNA for the CDR3: TGTGCCAGCTCAACCCAGGGGGCTTATAATGAAAAACTGTTTTTT.

This chain links TRBV5-1 with TRBJ1-2, with 12 bases aligning to TRBD1. In germline, CDR1 is SGHRS, CDR2 YFSETQ. Trimming removed 0 bases from V and 4 bases from J; junction bases left unmatched: 10. CDR3 length: 18 amino acids. The CDR3 loop reads CASSLDPRDRGRSYGYTF. For the CDR3, the DNA is TGCGCCAGCAGCTTGGACCCCCGGGACAGGGGGCGATCCTATGGCTACACCTTC.

The chain couples TRBV5-4 to TRBJ1-3; unclear D gene. V was shortened by 0 bases and J by 0 bases, with 16 bases between the two germline ends. Germline values: CDR1 SGHNT, CDR2 YYREEE (reference sequence). This CDR3 region has 18 residues. In DNA form, the CDR3 reads TGTGCCAGCAGCTTGGGGAGCCCCCGTTCGCTCTCTGGAAACACCATATATTTT. As protein: CASSLGSPRSLSGNTIYF.

The chain uses TRBV4-2 and TRBJ2-3; maybe TRBD2 (7 bases). V shed 8 bases and J shed 2 bases, with 17 bases lying between them. The CDR3 runs 15 residues. Germline CDR1 LGHNA, CDR2 YNFKEQ. CDR3 loop: CASGLGGGSTDTQYF. The CDR3 coding sequence is TGTGCCAGCGGACTTGGCGGGGGCTCCACAGATACGCAGTATTTT.

The table lists this clone with a count of one. The chain has TRBV27 and TRBJ2-2, with 10 bases lining up with TRBD2. CDR3 size: 18 residues. After removal of 6 bases from V and 2 bases from J, the junction contained 12 bases not matched to a gene. CDR1 is MNHEY and CDR2 is SMNVEV in the germline V gene (reference sequence). The CDR3 DNA reads as TGTGCCAGCAGCAGGGTAGCAAGCGGGGGGGAAAACACCGGGGAGCTGTTTTTT. Translated: CASSRVASGGENTGELFF.

The chain is built from TRBV7-9 and TRBJ1-1; TRBD1 is a possible D gene (6 bases). V lost 3 bases and J lost 6, with 14 bases in between. Germline V gene sequence: CDR1 SEHNR, CDR2 FQNEAQ (reference sequence). The CDR3 is 14 residues long. CDR3 coding DNA: TGTGCCAGCAGCTTCAACAGGGCGATCGCTGAAGCTTTCTTT. Its translation is CASSFNRAIAEAFF.